This TCR beta chain derives from a study of shared clonotypes between healthy human individuals. Overall study: The donors, a couple of women and three men, were aged 18 to 49. Notes on the study in general: Investigators expected sequencing depth to affect clonotype sharing among donors. Non-shared clonotypes displayed generation probabilities falling below those of clonotypes present in all four donors.

Authors' analysis steps: Junction-only immunoSEQ data arrived without quality scores, meaning filtering differed. The table came from immunoSEQ multiplex PCR; TCRdb's copy has only in-frame clones and leaves some out. That table supplies the V and J calls and clone size; D and trimming were determined from the DNA. The sample yields about 330,000 clones, roughly 91% seen once. CDR1 is MGHDK and CDR2 is SYGVNS in the germline V gene. CDR3 length: 14 amino acids. V was trimmed by 8 bases and J by 0 bases, leaving 11 bases between them. About this clone itself: The target antigen is unknown.

This sequence originates from a man aged 18 to 30 in good health. The sequencing input was memory CD8+ T cells sorted from blood. Regarding subset: CD45RO+ cells pooled with CCR7-negative TemRA cells. The chain uses TRBV25-1 and TRBJ2-1; D not certain. The CDR3 region is CASLPQSSYNEQFF. CDR3 coding DNA: TGTGCCAGCCTTCCGCAGAGCTCCTACAATGAGCAGTTCTTC.